The rows below give T cell receptor beta chains drawn from one sample of a study of T cell responses to AZD1222 COVID-19 vaccine. The repertoire was sequenced with immunoSEQ multiplex PCR; TCRdb's copy has only in-frame clones and lacks some. The data show over 90,000 clones, with over 80% seen just once and 20% held by the top ten. Sample: peripheral blood, taken on day 0 of AZD1222 vaccination. All receptors come from an adult in good health. Each CDR3 is given with its conserved first and last residue. D genes are given only for firm matches. Part of the rows lack a size; the others show once, few, many or a class for expanded clones.

CDR3nt,CDR3aa,v_gene,abundance,d_gene,j_gene
TGTGCCAGCTCAACCACGAGGGAAACAGCATCCGAGCAGTACTTC,CASSTTRETASEQYF,TRBV18,NA,NA,TRBJ2-7
TGTGCCAGCAGTTACGAACCTAGCGCGTCCTACAATGAGCAGTTCTTC,CASSYEPSASYNEQFF,TRBV6-5,few,NA,TRBJ2-1
TGTGCCAGCAGTCAGACTGGTTTCCCCTACGAGCAGTACTTC,CASSQTGFPYEQYF,TRBV7-2,once,NA,TRBJ2-7
TGTGCCAGCAGCTTATTCGGCACAGATACGCAGTATTTT,CASSLFGTDTQYF,TRBV7-3,NA,NA,TRBJ2-3
TGTGCCAGCTCACCACGCGGGCCTGAAGCTTTCTTT,CASSPRGPEAFF,TRBV18,NA,NA,TRBJ1-1
TGTGCCAGCAGCTTAGGAACGGGGACAGTCGGAAACACCATATATTTT,CASSLGTGTVGNTIYF,TRBV7-8,NA,TRBD1,TRBJ1-3
TGTGCCAGCTCACCACAGCCGAACACTGAAGCTTTCTTT,CASSPQPNTEAFF,TRBV18,NA,NA,TRBJ1-1
TGTGCCAGTAGTATAGGCCTTGGGCAGTTCTTC,CASSIGLGQFF,TRBV19,NA,NA,TRBJ2-1
TGCGCCAGCAGCGTCCAGACTAGCGAACCAACCCAGTACTTC,CASSVQTSEPTQYF,TRBV5-1,once,TRBD2,TRBJ2-5
TGTGCCAGCAGCCACGGACTAGCCCTGGGGCAGTTCTTC,CASSHGLALGQFF,TRBV7-9,NA,TRBD2,TRBJ2-1
TGTGCCAGCAGCCCAGGGTCTGGCTACACCTTC,CASSPGSGYTF,TRBV5-6,NA,NA,TRBJ1-2
TGTGCCAGCAGCCAAACCAGGGGGCGTAGATCCTTC,CASSQTRGRRSF,TRBV3-1/TRBV3-2,NA,TRBD1,TRBJ1-2
TGTGCCAGCAGCTTAGCAGTTTCTGGAAACACCATATATTTT,CASSLAVSGNTIYF,TRBV7-2,NA,NA,TRBJ1-3
TGTGCCAGCAGCACTACAGGGAAAGGGAGGGACACTGAAGCTTTCTTT,CASSTTGKGRDTEAFF,TRBV5-5,NA,NA,TRBJ1-1
TGCAGTGGGGAGGGGGCAGTTGAGCAGTTCTTC,CSGEGAVEQFF,TRBV20-1,NA,NA,TRBJ2-1
TGTGCCAGCAGCGGCACTAAGGCAGGGGCCTACAATGAGCAGTTCTTC,CASSGTKAGAYNEQFF,TRBV7-9,NA,NA,TRBJ2-1
TGTGCCAGTAGTCGGGCTGGCCAGGGGCCCCTCTATGGCTACACCTTC,CASSRAGQGPLYGYTF,TRBV19,NA,NA,TRBJ1-2
TGTGCTAGTGGAAATAGAGATACGCAGTATTTT,CASGNRDTQYF,TRBV12-5,NA,NA,TRBJ2-3
TGTGCCAGTAGTACAGGACTAGCGGGAATGGGAGAGACCCAGTACTTC,CASSTGLAGMGETQYF,TRBV19,NA,TRBD2,TRBJ2-5
TGTGCCAGTAGTACCCAGGGTCTGGGTGGCTACACCTTC,CASSTQGLGGYTF,TRBV19,NA,NA,TRBJ1-2
TGCGCCAGCACCGCCGGACTCGGGACCAAGCTGTTTTTT,CASTAGLGTKLFF,TRBV10-1,NA,NA,TRBJ2-2
TGTGCCAGCAGCGCACAGGGAGCCAACGTCCTGACTTTC,CASSAQGANVLTF,TRBV9,NA,NA,TRBJ2-6
TGTGCCAGCAGCTTGGGAATCGACAGGGGAAGACAGCCCCAGCATTTT,CASSLGIDRGRQPQHF,TRBV7-9,NA,TRBD1,TRBJ1-5
TGTGCCAGCAGCGTGTCCCCAGGGGCGGGGTCGGGCCCCTACGAGCAGTACTTC,CASSVSPGAGSGPYEQYF,TRBV9,NA,NA,TRBJ2-7
TGTGCCAGCAGCCCTAGTTGGGACAGACAGTACTTC,CASSPSWDRQYF,TRBV11-2,NA,TRBD1,TRBJ2-7
TGTGCCAGCAGTTTACTTAGTAGTAGCTCCTACAATGAGCAGTTCTTC,CASSLLSSSSYNEQFF,TRBV6-6,once,NA,TRBJ2-1
TGTGCCAGCAGCCTAGGAGGGGACACTGAAGCTTTCTTT,CASSLGGDTEAFF,TRBV11-3,once,NA,TRBJ1-1
TGTGCCAGTAGTATGGGCCTTTATATATCAGTGGTAACTGAAGCTTTCTTT,CASSMGLYISVVTEAFF,TRBV19,NA,NA,TRBJ1-1
TGTGCCAGTAGTATAGGACGGTTCGACACTGAAGCTTTCTTT,CASSIGRFDTEAFF,TRBV19,NA,NA,TRBJ1-1
TGTGCCAGCAGCTTGCTAGCGGCAACCTACGAGCAGTACTTC,CASSLLAATYEQYF,TRBV7-8,NA,TRBD2,TRBJ2-7
TGTGCCAGCAGCTTAGTGTATAGCTCCTACAATGAGCAGTTCTTC,CASSLVYSSYNEQFF,TRBV7-2,NA,NA,TRBJ2-1
TGTGCCAGCACCCCCCCGGGACAGGGGGCGGCTGGCTACACCTTC,CASTPPGQGAAGYTF,TRBV3-1/TRBV3-2,few,TRBD1,TRBJ1-2
TGTGCCAGCAGCATTCCGTCCGGTGGGGGCCGACAAGAGGGCGAGCAGTACTTC,CASSIPSGGGRQEGEQYF,TRBV21-1,once,NA,TRBJ2-7
TGTGCCAGCAGAGACGGAACGGGCACTGAAGCTTTCTTT,CASRDGTGTEAFF,TRBV6-5,NA,NA,TRBJ1-1
TGTGCCAGCAGTTCAGGTGCAACTAATGAAAAACTGTTTTTT,CASSSGATNEKLFF,TRBV28,NA,NA,TRBJ1-4
TGTGCCAGCACCCAAGGCGGGACAGGGTCCGACTATGGCTACACCTTC,CASTQGGTGSDYGYTF,TRBV28,NA,TRBD1,TRBJ1-2
TGTGCCAGCAGCCAATACGGTGATAATCAGCCCCAGCATTTT,CASSQYGDNQPQHF,TRBV3-1/TRBV3-2,once,NA,TRBJ1-5
TGTGCAAGTCGTGAAGTCGAGGGACAGCGATATAGCAATCAGCCCCAGCATTTT,CASREVEGQRYSNQPQHF,TRBV12-2,NA,NA,TRBJ1-5
TGTGCCAGCAGCTTAGCGGGGTTCTCCTACAATGAGCAGTTCTTC,CASSLAGFSYNEQFF,TRBV11-3,NA,NA,TRBJ2-1
TGTGCCAGCAGCCAAACGGGACTAGCGTCAGAGACCCAGTACTTC,CASSQTGLASETQYF,TRBV7-2,NA,TRBD2,TRBJ2-5
TGCGCCAGCAGCCCACAGGGAGACTATGGCTACACCTTC,CASSPQGDYGYTF,TRBV5-1,NA,NA,TRBJ1-2
TGTGCCAGTAGTATGACACAGGGCCGAGAGACCCAGTACTTC,CASSMTQGRETQYF,TRBV19,once,NA,TRBJ2-5
TGTGCCAGCAGCGGCAGGGTCCGGCAAGAGACCCAGTACTTC,CASSGRVRQETQYF,TRBV7-2,NA,NA,TRBJ2-5
TGTGCCAGCCGGGACACCCTGAACTATGGCTACACCTTC,CASRDTLNYGYTF,TRBV6-5,NA,NA,TRBJ1-2
TGTGCCACCAGTGTAGGGAACACTGAAGCTTTCTTT,CATSVGNTEAFF,TRBV24-1,NA,NA,TRBJ1-1
TGTGCCAGCAGCTTCGGGACAGATACGCAGTATTTT,CASSFGTDTQYF,TRBV7-6,once,NA,TRBJ2-3
TGTGCCAGCAGTAGAACTAGCCCCGGGGAGCTGTTTTTT,CASSRTSPGELFF,TRBV6-4,NA,NA,TRBJ2-2
TGCGCCAGCAGTGAGTCTTGGACGGCGGTCTCTCGGGGGGAAAAACTGTTTTTT,CASSESWTAVSRGEKLFF,TRBV10-2,NA,NA,TRBJ1-4
TGTGCCAGCAGTGGGACCACGCAACCCCAGCATTTT,CASSGTTQPQHF,TRBV6-2/TRBV6-3,once,NA,TRBJ1-5
TGTGCCAGTAGTAGATGGCAAAGGGACACTGAAGCTTTCTTT,CASSRWQRDTEAFF,TRBV19,NA,NA,TRBJ1-1
TGCGCCAGCAGCCTAAGTATAGGGGGACATCAGCCCCAGCATTTT,CASSLSIGGHQPQHF,TRBV4-1,NA,NA,TRBJ1-5
TGTGCCAGCAGCTCGCGGACTAGCGGGGGAGAGCAGTTCTTC,CASSSRTSGGEQFF,TRBV7-2,NA,TRBD2,TRBJ2-1
TGTGCCAGCTCACCACCGGGACAACTGGGCTATTCACCCCTCCACTTT,CASSPPGQLGYSPLHF,TRBV18,few,NA,TRBJ1-6
TGTGCCAGCATGCAAGCGGGCTCGAGCTCCTACAATGAGCAGTTCTTC,CASMQAGSSSYNEQFF,TRBV25-1,NA,NA,TRBJ2-1
TGTGCCAGCAGTCATGAGGGTGAGCAGTTCTTC,CASSHEGEQFF,TRBV12-3/TRBV12-4,NA,NA,TRBJ2-1
TGTGCCAGCAGTGAAAGGGAGAGTCAGCCCCAGCATTTT,CASSERESQPQHF,TRBV6-1,NA,NA,TRBJ1-5
TGTGCCAGTAACCTAGGACGGAACAATCAGCCCCAGCATTTT,CASNLGRNNQPQHF,TRBV19,NA,NA,TRBJ1-5
TGCGCCAGCAGCTTAGGGGGTACCAATCAGCCCCAGCATTTT,CASSLGGTNQPQHF,TRBV5-1,NA,NA,TRBJ1-5
TGTGCCAGCAGGCCTGCGGGAGGCGGTCAGCCCCAGCATTTT,CASRPAGGGQPQHF,TRBV7-2,NA,NA,TRBJ1-5